The 6 T cell receptor beta chains reported below all come from one sample, sequenced in a study of PD-L1 blockade in urothelial cancer. TCRdb keeps only in-frame clones here, not all; method: immunoSEQ multiplex PCR. The sample includes fewer than 50,000 clones, about 88% seen only once; the top ten take roughly a quarter. This sample's time point: peripheral blood 6 weeks after treatment start. The sequencing here drew on PBMCs, taken around atezolizumab (anti-PD-L1) treatment. The receptors come from a man aged 55-75 years with urothelial cancer.

V gene TRBV19 combines with J gene TRBJ2-1, with 10 bases matching TRBD2. V was clipped by 3 bases and J by 13 bases; unmatched bases: 6. Per the germline V gene, CDR1 is LNHDA and CDR2 is SQIVND (reference sequence). CDR3 length equals 13 residues. In nucleotides, the CDR3 is TGTGCCAGTAGTATCGGGCTAGCGGGAGATCAGTTCTTC. Protein sequence: CASSIGLAGDQFF.

The gene calls are TRBV25-1 and TRBJ2-7; 10 bases align to TRBD2. The germline V gene has CDR1 MGHDK and CDR2 SYGVNS. The CDR3 is 14 amino acids. Trimming removed 5 bases from V and 4 bases from J; junction bases left unmatched: 5. The CDR3 reads CASSLAGDLYEQYF. The CDR3 DNA is TGTGCCAGCAGTCTAGCGGGAGACTTATACGAGCAGTACTTC.

As DNA, the CDR3 is TGTGCCAGCAGTTTACAGGCCGAAAATTCACCCCTCCACTTT. Its protein is CASSLQAENSPLHF. V usage is TRBV27 and J usage is TRBJ1-6, with D uncertain. CDR1 and CDR2 (germline): MNHEY, SMNVEV (reference sequence). Trimming pared 2 bases from V and 7 bases from J, leaving 9 bases between. This CDR3 comprises 14 residues.

This clone showed up just a few times. This CDR3 is CASSFRRPRGNTEAFF. The DNA for the CDR3 is TGTGCCAGCAGCTTTCGTAGGCCCCGGGGGAACACTGAAGCTTTCTTT. The rearrangement links TRBV5-4 to TRBJ1-1; D gene uncertain. Trimming left V 2 bases short and J 1 base short, with 15 bases between. There are 16 residues in the CDR3. CDR1 is SGHNT and CDR2 is YYREEE in the germline V gene (reference sequence).

The genes are TRBV5-1 and TRBJ1-1, with no clear D. V was trimmed by 4 bases and J by 0 bases, leaving 22 bases between them. CDR3 length equals 18 residues. Per germline, CDR1 SGHRS and CDR2 YFSETQ. CDR3 sequence reads: CASSGPGQNMRLNTEAFF. The DNA for the CDR3 is TGCGCCAGCAGCGGGCCAGGTCAAAACATGAGACTGAACACTGAAGCTTTCTTT.

This chain connects TRBV19 to TRBJ2-2; tentative D call: TRBD2 (6 bases). The V end was cut by 9 bases, the J end by 5 bases, with 16 bases between. This CDR3 has 14 residues. Per germline, CDR1 LNHDA and CDR2 SQIVND (reference sequence). The CDR3 spells CASTRRGSTGELFF. CDR3 nucleotide sequence: TGTGCCAGCACTAGGAGGGGATCGACCGGGGAGCTGTTTTTT.